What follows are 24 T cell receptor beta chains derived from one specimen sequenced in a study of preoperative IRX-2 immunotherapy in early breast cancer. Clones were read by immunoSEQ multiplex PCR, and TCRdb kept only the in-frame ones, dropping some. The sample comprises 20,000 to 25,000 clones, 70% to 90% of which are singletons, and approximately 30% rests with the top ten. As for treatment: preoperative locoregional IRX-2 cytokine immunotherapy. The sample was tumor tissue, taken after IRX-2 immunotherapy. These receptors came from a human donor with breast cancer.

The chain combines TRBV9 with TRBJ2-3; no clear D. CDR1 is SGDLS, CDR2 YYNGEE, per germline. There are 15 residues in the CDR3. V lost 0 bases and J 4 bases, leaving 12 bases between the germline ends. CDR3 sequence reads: CASSVGTRVADTQYF. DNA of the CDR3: TGTGCCAGCAGCGTAGGGACCAGAGTAGCAGATACGCAGTATTTT.

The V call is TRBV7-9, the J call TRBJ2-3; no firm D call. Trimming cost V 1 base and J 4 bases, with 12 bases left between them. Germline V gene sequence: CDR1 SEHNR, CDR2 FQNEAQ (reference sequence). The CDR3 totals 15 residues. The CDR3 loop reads CASSLVQVGADTQYF. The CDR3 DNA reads TGTGCCAGCAGCTTAGTGCAGGTCGGCGCAGATACGCAGTATTTT.

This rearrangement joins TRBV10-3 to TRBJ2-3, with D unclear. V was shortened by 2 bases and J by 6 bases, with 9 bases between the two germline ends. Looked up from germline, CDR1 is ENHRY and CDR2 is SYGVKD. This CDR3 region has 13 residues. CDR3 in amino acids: CAISERLGDTQYF. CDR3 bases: TGTGCCATCAGTGAGCGACTTGGGGATACGCAGTATTTT.

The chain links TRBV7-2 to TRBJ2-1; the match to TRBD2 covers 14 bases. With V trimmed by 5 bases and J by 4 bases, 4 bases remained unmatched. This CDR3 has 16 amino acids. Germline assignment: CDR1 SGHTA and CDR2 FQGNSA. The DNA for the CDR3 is TGTGCCAGCAGCCGGACTAGCGGGGGGATTTACAATGAGCAGTTCTTC. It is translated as CASSRTSGGIYNEQFF. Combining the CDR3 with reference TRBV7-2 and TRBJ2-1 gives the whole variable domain GAGVSQSPSNKVTEKGKDVELRCDPISGHTALYWYRQSLGQGLEFLIYFQGNSAPDKSGLPSDRFSAERTGGSVSTLTIQRTQQEDSAVYLCASSRTSGGIYNEQFFGPGTRLTVL.

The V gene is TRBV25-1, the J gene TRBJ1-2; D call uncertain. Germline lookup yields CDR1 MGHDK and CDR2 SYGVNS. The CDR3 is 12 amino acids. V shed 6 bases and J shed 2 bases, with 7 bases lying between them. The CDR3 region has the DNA TGTGCCAGCAGGGACGGCAACTATGGCTACACCTTC. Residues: CASRDGNYGYTF.

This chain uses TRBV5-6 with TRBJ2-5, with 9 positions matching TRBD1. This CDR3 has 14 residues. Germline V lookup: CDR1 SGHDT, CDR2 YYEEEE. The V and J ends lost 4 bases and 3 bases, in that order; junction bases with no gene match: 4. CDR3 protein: CASSRTGGEETQYF. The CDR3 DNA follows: TGTGCCAGCAGCCGTACAGGGGGCGAAGAGACCCAGTACTTC.

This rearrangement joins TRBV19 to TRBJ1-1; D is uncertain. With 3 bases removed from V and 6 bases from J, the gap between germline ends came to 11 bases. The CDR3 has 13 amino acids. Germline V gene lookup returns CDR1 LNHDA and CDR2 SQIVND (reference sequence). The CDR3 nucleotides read TGTGCCAGTAGTATGCGCCAGTTATCTGAAGCTTTCTTT. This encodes CASSMRQLSEAFF.

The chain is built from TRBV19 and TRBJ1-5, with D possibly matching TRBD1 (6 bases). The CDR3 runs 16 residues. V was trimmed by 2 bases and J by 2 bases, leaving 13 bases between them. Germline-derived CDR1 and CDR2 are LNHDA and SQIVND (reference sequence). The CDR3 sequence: CASSIRGMRGNQPQHF. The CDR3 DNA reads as TGTGCCAGTAGTATAAGGGGGATGAGGGGCAATCAGCCCCAGCATTTT.

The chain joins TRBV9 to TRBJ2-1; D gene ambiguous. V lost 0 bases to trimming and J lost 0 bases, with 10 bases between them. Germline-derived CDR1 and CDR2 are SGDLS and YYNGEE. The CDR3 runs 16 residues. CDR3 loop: CASSVGTLSSYNEQFF. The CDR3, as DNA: TGTGCCAGCAGCGTAGGTACTCTTAGCTCCTACAATGAGCAGTTCTTC.

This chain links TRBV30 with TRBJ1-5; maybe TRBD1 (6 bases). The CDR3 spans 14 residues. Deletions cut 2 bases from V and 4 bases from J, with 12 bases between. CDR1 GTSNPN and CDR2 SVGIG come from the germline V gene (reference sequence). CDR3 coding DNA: TGTGCCTGGAGTCTAGGGGGGCCGAATCAGCCCCAGCATTTT. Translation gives CAWSLGGPNQPQHF.

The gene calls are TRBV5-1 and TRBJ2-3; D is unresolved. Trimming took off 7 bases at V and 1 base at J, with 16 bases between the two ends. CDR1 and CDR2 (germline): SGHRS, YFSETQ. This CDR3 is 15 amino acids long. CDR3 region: CASRLALLGTDTQYF. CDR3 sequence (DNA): TGCGCCAGCCGGCTCGCCCTGTTGGGCACAGATACGCAGTATTTT.

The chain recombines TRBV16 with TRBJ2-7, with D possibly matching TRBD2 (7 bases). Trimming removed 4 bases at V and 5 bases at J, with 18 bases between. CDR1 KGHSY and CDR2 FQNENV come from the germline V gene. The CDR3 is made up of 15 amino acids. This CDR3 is CASSRFGGAGNEQYF. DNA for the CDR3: TGTGCCAGCAGCCGCTTTGGGGGGGCCGGGAACGAGCAGTACTTC.

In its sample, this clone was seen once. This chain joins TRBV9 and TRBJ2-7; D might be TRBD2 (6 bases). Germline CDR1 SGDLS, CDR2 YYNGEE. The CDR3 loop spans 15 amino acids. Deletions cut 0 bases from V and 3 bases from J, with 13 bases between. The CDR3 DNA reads TGTGCCAGCAGCGTAGGGGGGGATTTGGACTACGAGCAGTACTTC. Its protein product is CASSVGGDLDYEQYF.

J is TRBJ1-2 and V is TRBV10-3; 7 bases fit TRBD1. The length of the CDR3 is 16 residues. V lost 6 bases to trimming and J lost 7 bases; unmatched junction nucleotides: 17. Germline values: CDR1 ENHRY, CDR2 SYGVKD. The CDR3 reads CAIRIDRDEAFGGYTF. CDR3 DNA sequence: TGTGCCATCAGGATAGACAGGGATGAGGCCTTCGGTGGCTACACCTTC.

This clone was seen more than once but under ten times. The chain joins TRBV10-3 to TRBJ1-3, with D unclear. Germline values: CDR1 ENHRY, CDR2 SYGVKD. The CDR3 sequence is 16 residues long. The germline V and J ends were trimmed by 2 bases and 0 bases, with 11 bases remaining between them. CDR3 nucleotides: TGTGCCATCAGTGAGATAACACGGAACTCTGGAAACACCATATATTTT. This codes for CAISEITRNSGNTIYF.

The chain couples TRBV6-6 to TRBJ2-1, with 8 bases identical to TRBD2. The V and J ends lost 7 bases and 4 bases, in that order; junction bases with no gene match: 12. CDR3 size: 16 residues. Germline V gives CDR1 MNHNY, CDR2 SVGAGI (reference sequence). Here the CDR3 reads CASNRRGGLDYNEQFF. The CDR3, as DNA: TGTGCCAGCAACCGCCGGGGGGGCCTGGATTACAATGAGCAGTTCTTC.

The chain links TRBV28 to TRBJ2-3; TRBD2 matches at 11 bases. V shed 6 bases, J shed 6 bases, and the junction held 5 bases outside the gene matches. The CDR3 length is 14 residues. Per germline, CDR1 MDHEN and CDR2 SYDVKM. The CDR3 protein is CASRGLAGADTQYF. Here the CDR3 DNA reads TGTGCCAGCAGAGGACTAGCGGGTGCCGATACGCAGTATTTT.

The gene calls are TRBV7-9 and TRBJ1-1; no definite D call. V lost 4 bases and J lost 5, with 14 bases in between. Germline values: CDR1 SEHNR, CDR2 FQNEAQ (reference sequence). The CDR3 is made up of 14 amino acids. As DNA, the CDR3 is TGTGCCAGCAGCTCCTGGGAGGGAGGAACTGAAGCTTTCTTT. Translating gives CASSSWEGGTEAFF.

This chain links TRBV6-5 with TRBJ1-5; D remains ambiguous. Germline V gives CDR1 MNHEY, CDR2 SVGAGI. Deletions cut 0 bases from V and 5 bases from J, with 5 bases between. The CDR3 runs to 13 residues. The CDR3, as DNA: TGTGCCAGCAGTTACTCCCCCGATCAGCCCCAGCATTTT. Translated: CASSYSPDQPQHF.

The CDR3 sequence: CASSLLNYNSPLHF. The CDR3 DNA follows: TGTGCCAGCAGCTTGCTTAACTATAATTCACCCCTCCACTTT. The V call is TRBV5-6, the J call TRBJ1-6; D gene unclear. Germline V lookup: CDR1 SGHDT, CDR2 YYEEEE. V gave up 1 base and J gave up 3 bases, with 5 bases separating them. CDR3 length equals 14 residues.

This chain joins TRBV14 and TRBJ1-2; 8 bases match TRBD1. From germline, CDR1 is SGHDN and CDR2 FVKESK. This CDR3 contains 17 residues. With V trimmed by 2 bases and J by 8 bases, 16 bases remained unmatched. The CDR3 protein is CASSQMSPYDRGEGYTF. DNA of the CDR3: TGTGCCAGCAGCCAAATGTCCCCATACGACAGGGGAGAGGGCTACACCTTC.

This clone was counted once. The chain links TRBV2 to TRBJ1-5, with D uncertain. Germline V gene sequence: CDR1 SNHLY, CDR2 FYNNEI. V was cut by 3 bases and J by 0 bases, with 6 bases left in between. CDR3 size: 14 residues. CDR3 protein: CASSDRISNQPQHF. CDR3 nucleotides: TGTGCCAGCAGTGACAGGATTAGCAATCAGCCCCAGCATTTT.

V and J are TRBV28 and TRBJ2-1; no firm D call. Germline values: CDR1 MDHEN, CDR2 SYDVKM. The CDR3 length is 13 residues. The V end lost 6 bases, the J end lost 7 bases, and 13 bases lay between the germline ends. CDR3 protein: CASRGPLENEQFF. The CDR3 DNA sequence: TGTGCCAGCAGGGGTCCCTTAGAGAATGAGCAGTTCTTC.

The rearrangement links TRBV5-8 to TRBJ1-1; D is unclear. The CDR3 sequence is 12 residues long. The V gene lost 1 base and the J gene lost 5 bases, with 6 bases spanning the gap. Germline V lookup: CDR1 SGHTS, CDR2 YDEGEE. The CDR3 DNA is TGTGCCAGCAGCTTGAGGTGGACTGAAGCTTTCTTT. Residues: CASSLRWTEAFF.